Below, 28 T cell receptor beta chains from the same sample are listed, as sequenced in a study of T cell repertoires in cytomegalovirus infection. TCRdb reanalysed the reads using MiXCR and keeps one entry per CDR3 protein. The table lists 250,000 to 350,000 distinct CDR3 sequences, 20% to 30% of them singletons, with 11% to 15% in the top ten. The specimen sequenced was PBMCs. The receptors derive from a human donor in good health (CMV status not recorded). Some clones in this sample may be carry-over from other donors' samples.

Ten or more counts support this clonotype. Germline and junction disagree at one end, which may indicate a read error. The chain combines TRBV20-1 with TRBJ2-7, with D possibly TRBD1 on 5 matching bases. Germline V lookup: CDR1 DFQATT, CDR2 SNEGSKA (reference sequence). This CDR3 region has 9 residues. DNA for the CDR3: TGCAGTGCTGGGAAGAACAGGCGCTTC. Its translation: CSAGKNRRF.

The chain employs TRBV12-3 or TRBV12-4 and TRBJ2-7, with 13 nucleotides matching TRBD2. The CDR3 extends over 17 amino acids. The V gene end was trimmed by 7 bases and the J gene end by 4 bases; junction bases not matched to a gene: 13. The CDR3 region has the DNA TGTGCCAGCACCCAGAGACCAGGGACTAGCGGGGCTTACGAGCAGTACTTC. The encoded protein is CASTQRPGTSGAYEQYF.

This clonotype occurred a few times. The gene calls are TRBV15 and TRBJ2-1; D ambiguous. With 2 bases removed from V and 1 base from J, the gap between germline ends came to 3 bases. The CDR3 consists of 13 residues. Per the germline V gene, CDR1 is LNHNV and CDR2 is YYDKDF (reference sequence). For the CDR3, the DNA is TGTGCCACCAGCAGACGGTCCTACAATGAGCAGTTCTTC. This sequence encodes CATSRRSYNEQFF.

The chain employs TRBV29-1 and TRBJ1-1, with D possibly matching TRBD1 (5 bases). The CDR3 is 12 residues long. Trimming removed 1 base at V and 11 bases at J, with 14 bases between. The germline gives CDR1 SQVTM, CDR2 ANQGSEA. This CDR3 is CSVEGGTVGAFF. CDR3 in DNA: TGCAGCGTTGAAGGGGGGACCGTCGGGGCTTTCTTT.

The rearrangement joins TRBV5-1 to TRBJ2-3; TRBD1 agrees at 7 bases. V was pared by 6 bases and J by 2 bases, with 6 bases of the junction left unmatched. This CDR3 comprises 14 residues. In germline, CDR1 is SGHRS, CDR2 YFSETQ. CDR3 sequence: CASTLDRNTDTQYF. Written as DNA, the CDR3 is TGCGCCAGCACCCTGGACAGGAACACAGATACGCAGTATTTT.

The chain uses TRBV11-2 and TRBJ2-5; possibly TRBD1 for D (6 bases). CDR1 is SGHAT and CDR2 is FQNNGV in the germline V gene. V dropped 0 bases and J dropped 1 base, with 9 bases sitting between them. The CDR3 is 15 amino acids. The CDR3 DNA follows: TGTGCCAGCAGCTTAGACAGGGGCATCCAAGAGACCCAGTACTTC. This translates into CASSLDRGIQETQYF. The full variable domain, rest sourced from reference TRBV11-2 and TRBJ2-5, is EAGVAQSPRYKIIEKRQSVAFWCNPISGHATLYWYQQILGQGPKLLIQFQNNGVVDDSQLPKDRFSAERLKGVDSTLKIQPAKLEDSAVYLCASSLDRGIQETQYFGPGTRLLVL.

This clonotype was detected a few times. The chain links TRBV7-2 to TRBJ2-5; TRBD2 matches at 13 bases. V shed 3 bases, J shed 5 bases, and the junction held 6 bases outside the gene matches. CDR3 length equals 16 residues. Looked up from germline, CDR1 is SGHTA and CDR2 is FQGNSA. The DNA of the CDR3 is TGTGCCAGCAGCTTCCGGACTAGCGGGAGCTCGGAGACCCAGTACTTC. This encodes CASSFRTSGSSETQYF. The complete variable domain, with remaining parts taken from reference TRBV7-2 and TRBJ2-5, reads GAGVSQSPSNKVTEKGKDVELRCDPISGHTALYWYRQSLGQGLEFLIYFQGNSAPDKSGLPSDRFSAERTGGSVSTLTIQRTQQEDSAVYLCASSFRTSGSSETQYFGPGTRLLVL.

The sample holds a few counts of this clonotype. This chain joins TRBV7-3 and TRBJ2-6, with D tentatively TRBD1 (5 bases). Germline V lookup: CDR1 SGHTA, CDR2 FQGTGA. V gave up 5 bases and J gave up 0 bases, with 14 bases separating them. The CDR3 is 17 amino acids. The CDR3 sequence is CASSHYTRASGANVLTF. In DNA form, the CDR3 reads TGTGCCAGCAGCCATTATACCAGGGCCTCTGGGGCCAACGTCCTGACTTTC.

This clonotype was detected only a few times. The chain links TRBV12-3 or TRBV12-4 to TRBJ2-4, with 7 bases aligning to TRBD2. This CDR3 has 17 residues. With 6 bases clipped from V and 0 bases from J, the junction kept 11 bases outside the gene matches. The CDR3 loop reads CASSPRHGRLAKNIQYF. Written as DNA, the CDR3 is TGTGCCAGCAGCCCACGTCACGGGAGGCTAGCCAAAAACATTCAGTACTTC.

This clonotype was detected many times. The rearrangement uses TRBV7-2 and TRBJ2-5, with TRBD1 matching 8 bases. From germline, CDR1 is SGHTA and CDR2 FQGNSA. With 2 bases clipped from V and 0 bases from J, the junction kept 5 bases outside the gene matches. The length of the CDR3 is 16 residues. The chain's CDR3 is CASSLFHRGYQETQYF. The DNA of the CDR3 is TGTGCCAGCAGCTTATTTCACAGGGGGTACCAAGAGACCCAGTACTTC. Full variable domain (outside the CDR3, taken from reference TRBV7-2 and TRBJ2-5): GAGVSQSPSNKVTEKGKDVELRCDPISGHTALYWYRQSLGQGLEFLIYFQGNSAPDKSGLPSDRFSAERTGGSVSTLTIQRTQQEDSAVYLCASSLFHRGYQETQYFGPGTRLLVL.

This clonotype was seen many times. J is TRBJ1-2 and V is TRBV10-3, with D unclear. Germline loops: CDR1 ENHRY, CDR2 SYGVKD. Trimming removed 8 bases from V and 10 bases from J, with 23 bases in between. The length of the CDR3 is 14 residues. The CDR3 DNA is TGTGCCATCGGTCCAGCCGGAGGGTCATTTTCCTACACCTTC. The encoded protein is CAIGPAGGSFSYTF.

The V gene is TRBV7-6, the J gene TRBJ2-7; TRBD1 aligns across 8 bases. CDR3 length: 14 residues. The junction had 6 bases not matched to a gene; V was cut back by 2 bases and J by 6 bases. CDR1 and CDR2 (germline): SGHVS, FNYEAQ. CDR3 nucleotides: TGTGCCAGCAGCTTATTGACAGGGGTTACCGAGCAGTACTTC. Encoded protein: CASSLLTGVTEQYF.

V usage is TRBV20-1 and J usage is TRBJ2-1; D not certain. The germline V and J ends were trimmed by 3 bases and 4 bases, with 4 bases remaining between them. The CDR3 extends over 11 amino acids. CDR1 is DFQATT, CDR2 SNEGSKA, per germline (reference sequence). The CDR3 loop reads CSASQYNEQFF. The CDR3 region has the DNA TGCAGTGCTAGCCAGTACAATGAGCAGTTCTTC.

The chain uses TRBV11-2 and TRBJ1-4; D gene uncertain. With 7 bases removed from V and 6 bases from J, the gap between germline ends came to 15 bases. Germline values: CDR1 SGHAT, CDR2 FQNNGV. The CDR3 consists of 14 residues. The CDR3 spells CASNRHPGDEKLFF. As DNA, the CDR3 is TGTGCCAGCAACCGACATCCGGGTGATGAAAAACTGTTTTTT.

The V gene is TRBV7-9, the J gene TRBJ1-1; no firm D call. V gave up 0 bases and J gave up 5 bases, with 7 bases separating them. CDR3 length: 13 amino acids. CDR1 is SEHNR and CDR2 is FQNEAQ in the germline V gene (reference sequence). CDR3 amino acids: CASSLAAGTEAFF. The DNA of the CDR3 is TGTGCCAGCAGCTTAGCTGCGGGTACTGAAGCTTTCTTT.

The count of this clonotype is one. The CDR3: CASSSSGVRTDTQYF. The DNA of the CDR3 is TGTGCCAGCAGCTCATCGGGAGTTCGCACAGATACGCAGTATTTT. The chain links TRBV5-4 to TRBJ2-3, with a tentative D call TRBD2 (6 bases). V lost 3 bases and J lost 1, with 12 bases in between. The CDR3 sequence is 15 residues long. Germline CDR1 is SGHNT and CDR2 is YYREEE (reference sequence).

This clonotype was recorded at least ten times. The CDR3 sequence is CASSLGTGANTEAFF. CDR3 sequence (DNA): TGTGCCAGCAGCTTAGGTACGGGGGCGAACACTGAAGCTTTCTTT. V gene TRBV11-2 combines with J gene TRBJ1-1; D possibly corresponds to TRBD1 (6 bases). This CDR3 comprises 15 residues. Germline-derived CDR1 and CDR2 are SGHAT and FQNNGV. V lost 1 base and J 1 base, leaving 10 bases between the germline ends. The complete variable domain, with remaining parts taken from reference TRBV11-2 and TRBJ1-1, reads EAGVAQSPRYKIIEKRQSVAFWCNPISGHATLYWYQQILGQGPKLLIQFQNNGVVDDSQLPKDRFSAERLKGVDSTLKIQPAKLEDSAVYLCASSLGTGANTEAFFGQGTRLTVV.

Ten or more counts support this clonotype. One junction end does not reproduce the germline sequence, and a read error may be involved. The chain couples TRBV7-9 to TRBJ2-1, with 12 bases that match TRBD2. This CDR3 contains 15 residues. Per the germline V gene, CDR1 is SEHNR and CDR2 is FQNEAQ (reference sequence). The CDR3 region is CASSLTSGGINEQFF. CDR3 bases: TGTGCTAGCAGCCTAACTAGCGGGGGGATCAATGAGCAGTTCTTC.

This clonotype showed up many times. CDR3 protein: CASSPSLAGDVYF. DNA for the CDR3: TGTGCCAGCAGCCCTTCACTAGCGGGAGATGTGTACTTC. The chain has TRBV7-2 and TRBJ2-7; 11 bases match TRBD2. CDR3 length: 13 residues. Looked up from germline, CDR1 is SGHTA and CDR2 is FQGNSA. V lost 5 bases and J lost 12; bases outside the gene matches: 9.

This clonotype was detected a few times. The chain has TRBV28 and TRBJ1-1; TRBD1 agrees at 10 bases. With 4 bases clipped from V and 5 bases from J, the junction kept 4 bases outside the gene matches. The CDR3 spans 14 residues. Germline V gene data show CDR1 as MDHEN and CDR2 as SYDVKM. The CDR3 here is CASSSTGGLTEAFF. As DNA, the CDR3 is TGTGCCAGCAGTTCGACAGGGGGCTTAACTGAAGCTTTCTTT.

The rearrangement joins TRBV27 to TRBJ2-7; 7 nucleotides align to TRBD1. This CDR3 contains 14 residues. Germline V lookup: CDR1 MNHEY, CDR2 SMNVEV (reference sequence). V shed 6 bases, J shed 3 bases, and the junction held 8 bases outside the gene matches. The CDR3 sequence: CASRSPGTVYEQYF. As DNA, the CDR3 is TGTGCCAGCAGATCACCCGGGACAGTCTACGAGCAGTACTTC.

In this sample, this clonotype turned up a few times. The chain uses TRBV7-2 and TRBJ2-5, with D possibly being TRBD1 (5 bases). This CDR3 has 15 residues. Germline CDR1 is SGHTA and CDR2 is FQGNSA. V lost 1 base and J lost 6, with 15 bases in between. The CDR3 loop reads CASSLGQGRYKTQYF. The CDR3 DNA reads TGTGCCAGCAGCTTAGGCCAGGGAAGATATAAGACCCAGTACTTC.

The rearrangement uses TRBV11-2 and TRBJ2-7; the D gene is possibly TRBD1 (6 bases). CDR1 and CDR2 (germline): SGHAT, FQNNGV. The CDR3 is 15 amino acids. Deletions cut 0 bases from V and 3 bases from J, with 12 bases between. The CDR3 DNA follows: TGTGCCAGCAGCTTAGATGGGACACCAAACTACGAGCAGTACTTC. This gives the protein CASSLDGTPNYEQYF.

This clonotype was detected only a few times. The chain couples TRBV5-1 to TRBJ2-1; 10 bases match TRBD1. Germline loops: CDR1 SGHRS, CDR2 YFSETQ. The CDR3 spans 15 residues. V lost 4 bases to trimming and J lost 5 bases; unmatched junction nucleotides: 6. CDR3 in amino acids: CASSLQDRGNNEQFF. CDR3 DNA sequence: TGCGCCAGCAGCCTCCAGGACAGGGGGAACAATGAGCAGTTCTTC.

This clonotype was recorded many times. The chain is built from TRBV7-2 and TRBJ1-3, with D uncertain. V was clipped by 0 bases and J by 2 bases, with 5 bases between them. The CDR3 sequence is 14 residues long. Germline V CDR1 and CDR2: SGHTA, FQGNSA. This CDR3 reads CASSLALPGNTIYF. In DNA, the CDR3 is TGTGCCAGCAGCTTAGCGCTCCCTGGAAACACCATATATTTT.

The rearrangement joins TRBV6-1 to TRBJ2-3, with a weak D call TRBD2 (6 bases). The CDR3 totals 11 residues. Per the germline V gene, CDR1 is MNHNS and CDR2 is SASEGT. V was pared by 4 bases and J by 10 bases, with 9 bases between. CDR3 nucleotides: TGTGCCAGCAGTGCTAGCGAGCCGCAGTATTTT. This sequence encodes CASSASEPQYF.

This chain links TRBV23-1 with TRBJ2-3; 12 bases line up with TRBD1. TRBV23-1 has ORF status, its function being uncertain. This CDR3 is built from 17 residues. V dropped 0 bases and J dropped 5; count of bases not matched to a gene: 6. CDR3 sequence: CASSQSGQGARGDTQYF. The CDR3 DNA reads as TGCGCCAGCAGTCAATCGGGACAGGGGGCGCGGGGAGATACGCAGTATTTT.

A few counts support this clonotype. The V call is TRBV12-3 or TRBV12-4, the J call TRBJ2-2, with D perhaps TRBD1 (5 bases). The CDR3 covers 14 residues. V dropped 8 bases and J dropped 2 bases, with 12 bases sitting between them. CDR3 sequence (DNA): TGTGCCAGCGGCGTTCAGGGCAACACCGGGGAGCTGTTTTTT. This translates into CASGVQGNTGELFF.